This TCR beta chain is drawn from a study of siplizumab effects on memory and regulatory T cells. Data came from immunoSEQ multiplex PCR; TCRdb stores just in-frame clones and leaves some out. The sample includes tens of thousands of clones, approximately 97% of them seen just once. Germline CDR1 and CDR2: MNHEY and SVGAGI. The CDR3 extends over 14 amino acids. The J segment lost 3 bases and the V segment lost 5 bases, leaving 6 bases of the junction unmatched. This sequence was found in a human donor in good health. This chain connects TRBV6-5 to TRBJ2-5; 7 bases align to TRBD1. Sample: naive CD8+ T cells sorted from blood. CDR3 sequence reads: CASSNPGQEETQYF. In nucleotides, the CDR3 is TGTGCCAGCAGTAACCCTGGACAGGAAGAGACCCAGTACTTC.